This T cell receptor beta chain was captured in a study of blood T cell repertoires in COVID-19. Background on the study: Whether acute or convalescent, the COVID-19 samples came from the United States, Italy and Spain. T cells, B-cell-depleted T cells, or PBMCs provided the cDNA or gDNA that served as material.

In the source study's methods: From reference gene primer amplification, estimates of nucleated cell counts were derived. Produced via immunoSEQ multiplex PCR; TCRdb's table is partial and in-frame only. Clone size and V and J calls were adopted from that table, with D and trimming inferred from the DNA. The sample shows 95,000 to 150,000 clones, approximately 68% of them seen only once. The clonotype was recovered from an older woman with acute or convalescent COVID-19. Material: peripheral blood.

CDR3 nucleotide sequence: TGTGCCAGCAGCGTTTCTGACCAGGGGGCGAGGGAGACCCAGTACTTC. It specifies CASSVSDQGARETQYF. The rearrangement links TRBV9 to TRBJ2-5; 8 bases are shared with TRBD1. The length of the CDR3 is 16 residues. CDR1 SGDLS and CDR2 YYNGEE come from the germline V gene. V was clipped by 2 bases and J by 5 bases; unmatched bases: 11. Combining the CDR3 with reference TRBV9 and TRBJ2-5 gives the whole variable domain DSGVTQTPKHLITATGQRVTLRCSPRSGDLSVYWYQQSLDQGLQFLIQYYNGEERAKGNILERFSAQQFPDLHSELNLSSLELGDSALYFCASSVSDQGARETQYFGPGTRLLVL.